The T cell receptor (beta chain) under discussion was sequenced for a study of T cell changes during pregnancy in multiple sclerosis. Measured with immunoSEQ multiplex PCR; TCRdb has only the in-frame clones, and not every one. The repertoire holds more than 35,000 clones, with 80% to 95% as singletons. This material consisted of CD8+ T cells from peripheral blood mononuclear cells, taken after pregnancy. The clonotype comes from a female donor with multiple sclerosis, enrolled in a pregnancy study.

The CDR3 reads CASSYRGGSTNEKLFF. CDR3 DNA: TGTGCCAGCAGTTACAGGGGCGGCTCAACTAATGAAAAACTGTTTTTT. The gene calls are TRBV28 and TRBJ1-4; 7 nucleotides agree with TRBD1. Per the germline V gene, CDR1 is MDHEN and CDR2 is SYDVKM. This CDR3 comprises 16 residues. V dropped 4 bases and J dropped 0; count of bases not matched to a gene: 5.